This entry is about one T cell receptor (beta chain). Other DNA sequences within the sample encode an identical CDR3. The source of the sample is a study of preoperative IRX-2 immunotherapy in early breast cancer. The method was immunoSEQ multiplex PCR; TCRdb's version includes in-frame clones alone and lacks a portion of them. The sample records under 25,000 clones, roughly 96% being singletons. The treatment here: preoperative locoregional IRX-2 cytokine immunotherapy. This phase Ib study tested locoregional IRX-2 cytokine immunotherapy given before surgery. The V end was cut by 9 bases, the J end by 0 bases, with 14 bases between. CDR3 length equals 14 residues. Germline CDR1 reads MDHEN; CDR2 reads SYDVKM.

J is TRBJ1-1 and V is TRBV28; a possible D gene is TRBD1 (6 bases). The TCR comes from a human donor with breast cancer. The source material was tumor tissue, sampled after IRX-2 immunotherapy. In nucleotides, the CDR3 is TGTGCCAGTCTTCTCAGGGGACTGAACACTGAAGCTTTCTTT. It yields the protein CASLLRGLNTEAFF. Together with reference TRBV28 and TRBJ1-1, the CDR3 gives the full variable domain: DVKVTQSSRYLVKRTGEKVFLECVQDMDHENMFWYRQDPGLGLRLIYFSYDVKMKEKGDIPEGYSVSREKKERFSLILESASTNQTSMYLCASLLRGLNTEAFFGQGTRLTVV.